This TCR beta chain emerged from a study of identical twins. Broader study findings: Beta out-of-frame twin sharing showed a weaker excess. The more abundant beta clonotypes in cord blood had fewer insertions, and memory repertoires did not show this. Partly confounded zero-insertion analyses could result from invariant MAIT and iNKT cells.

Unique molecular identifiers were in the cDNA, with template-switch universal primer binding. TCRdb itself ran the 5' RACE reads through MiXCR, one entry per CDR3 protein. The repertoire consists of a few hundred thousand distinct CDR3 sequences, with around a sixth occurring once and the leading ten covering about 12%. This clonotype was observed at least ten times. The antigen is unknown. The CDR3 is 15 amino acids. Germline CDR1 is SGHVS and CDR2 is FNYEAQ. Trimming took 1 base from V and 4 from J, leaving 11 bases between them. The TCR originated in a man between 45 and 60 years old in good health. The chain carries TRBV7-6 and TRBJ2-1; D possibly corresponds to TRBD1 (5 bases). The sequenced sample consisted of naive T cells sorted from blood. The CDR3 here is CASSLVQVPYNEQFF. The CDR3 region has the DNA TGTGCCAGCAGCTTAGTACAGGTACCATACAATGAGCAGTTCTTC.